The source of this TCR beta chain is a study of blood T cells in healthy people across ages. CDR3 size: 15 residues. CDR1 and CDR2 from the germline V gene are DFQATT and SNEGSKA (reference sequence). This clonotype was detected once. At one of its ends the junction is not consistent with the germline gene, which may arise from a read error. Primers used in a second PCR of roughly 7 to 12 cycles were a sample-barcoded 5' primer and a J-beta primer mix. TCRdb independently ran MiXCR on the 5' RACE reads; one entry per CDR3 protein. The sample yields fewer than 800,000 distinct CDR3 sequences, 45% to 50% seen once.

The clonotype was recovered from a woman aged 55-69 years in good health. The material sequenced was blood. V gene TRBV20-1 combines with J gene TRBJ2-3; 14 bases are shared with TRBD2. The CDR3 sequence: CGADAGTSGRNGQYF. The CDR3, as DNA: TGCGGTGCTGATGCCGGGACTAGCGGGAGAAATGGGCAGTATTTT.